The 19 T cell receptor beta chains presented below share a single source sample, sequenced in a study of patients and donors after allogeneic stem cell transplantation (TCRdb year 2020). The library was made by RT-PCR. TCRdb lists the instrument as NextSeq 550. TCRdb reworked the public reads: Q25 trimming with fastp, MiXCR clone assembly, productive beta chains retained. CDR3 protein duplicates are merged, each entry listing the most common genes and DNA. Recorded for this sample are 150,000 to 200,000 distinct CDR3 sequences; 24% of them occurred a single time. Roughly 25% of the sample belongs to the ten largest clones. Sample: blood, either unsorted or a sorted T cell fraction (not recorded which). The receptors shown here come from a human donor who was either an allogeneic HSCT recipient or a stem cell or donor lymphocyte infusion donor (not recorded which). It is not recorded whose cells these are; they may come from a transplant donor.

This clonotype was seen only once. The gene calls are TRBV5-1 and TRBJ2-6; tentatively, D is TRBD1 or TRBD2 (5 bases each). This CDR3 has 15 residues. V lost 6 bases, J lost 2 bases, and 12 bases lay in between. The V gene's germline CDR1 is SGHRS and CDR2 YFSETQ. The CDR3 bases are TGCGCCAGCAAGAAGGTGGGGGCTGGGGCCAACGTCCTGACTTTC. Its translation is CASKKVGAGANVLTF.

This chain links TRBV7-8 with TRBJ1-5; D gene uncertain. V lost 7 bases and J 5 bases, leaving 18 bases between the germline ends. Germline values: CDR1 SGHVS, CDR2 FQNEAQ. The CDR3 length is 15 residues. CDR3 sequence (DNA): TGTGCCAGCAACCCGGCGGTGGGCGGGTATCAGCCCCAGCATTTT. Its translation: CASNPAVGGYQPQHF.

In this sample, this clonotype turned up a few times. The genes are TRBV20-1 and TRBJ1-2; D gene ambiguous. CDR1 and CDR2 from the germline V gene are DFQATT and SNEGSKA (reference sequence). The V and J ends lost 4 bases and 0 bases respectively, with 12 bases between them. This CDR3 has 14 residues. This CDR3 reads CSAKGGRSNYGYTF. CDR3 DNA: TGCAGTGCTAAGGGTGGCAGATCTAACTATGGCTACACCTTC.

This clonotype has ten or more counts. The chain recombines TRBV15 with TRBJ1-3; D is undetermined. Trimming pared 3 bases from V and 6 bases from J, leaving 9 bases between. The length of the CDR3 is 13 residues. Germline lookup yields CDR1 LNHNV and CDR2 YYDKDF (reference sequence). The CDR3 protein is CATSSLVPNTIYF. The CDR3 coding sequence is TGTGCCACCAGCAGCCTGGTCCCAAACACCATATATTTT.

J is TRBJ2-3 and V is TRBV6-6, with 7 bases lining up with TRBD2. The CDR3 length is 14 residues. Trimming removed 9 bases from V and 5 bases from J; junction bases left unmatched: 11. Germline values: CDR1 MNHNY, CDR2 SVGAGI (reference sequence). CDR3 bases: TGTGCCAGTGAGTTAGCGGGCCGGGGAGATACGCAGTATTTT. It is translated as CASELAGRGDTQYF.

The chain links TRBV20-1 to TRBJ2-1; 7 nucleotides align to TRBD2. This CDR3 has 17 amino acids. Germline-derived CDR1 and CDR2 are DFQATT and SNEGSKA (reference sequence). With 0 bases clipped from V and 0 bases from J, the junction kept 8 bases outside the gene matches. CDR3 DNA sequence: TGCAGTGCTAGAGAGGTACTTCCGGGAGGCTCCTACAATGAGCAGTTCTTC. It yields the protein CSAREVLPGGSYNEQFF.

The J gene is TRBJ1-1, the V gene TRBV4-3; D not resolved. The V end lost 0 bases, the J end lost 0 bases, and 8 bases lay between the germline ends. Looked up from germline, CDR1 is LGHNA and CDR2 is YSLEER. The CDR3 totals 15 residues. The CDR3 nucleotides read TGCGCCAGCAGCCAAGACGCTCAAATGAACACTGAAGCTTTCTTT. It specifies CASSQDAQMNTEAFF.

This clonotype has more than one count but fewer than ten. The V and J genes are TRBV3-1 and TRBJ2-1; 11 bases map to TRBD2. The CDR3 length is 15 residues. In germline, CDR1 is LGHDT, CDR2 YNNKEL (reference sequence). The J segment lost 4 bases and the V segment lost 6 bases, leaving 5 bases of the junction unmatched. The CDR3 sequence: CASSLGLAGYNEQFF. Here the CDR3 DNA reads TGTGCCAGCAGTCTCGGACTAGCGGGTTACAATGAGCAGTTCTTC.

The CDR3 DNA follows: TGTGCCAGCAGCCAAGAGTCTTCCGGGGAGCTGTTTTTT. Translation gives CASSQESSGELFF. The chain recombines TRBV4-2 with TRBJ2-2; D call uncertain. The CDR3 totals 13 residues. Deletions cut 0 bases from V and 6 bases from J, with 5 bases between. Germline-derived CDR1 and CDR2 are LGHNA and YNFKEQ.

This clonotype was seen repeatedly, ten times or more. The chain is built from TRBV12-3 or TRBV12-4 and TRBJ1-1, with unresolved D. V was pared by 3 bases and J by 1 base, with 6 bases between. The CDR3 runs to 13 residues. CDR3 bases: TGTGCCAGCAGTTTCTTTACGAACACTGAAGCTTTCTTT. Protein: CASSFFTNTEAFF.

V usage is TRBV20-1 and J usage is TRBJ2-1; 10 bases map to TRBD2. Trimming at V came to 0 bases and at J to 4 bases, leaving 3 bases not matched to a gene. The CDR3 contains 15 residues. CDR1 is DFQATT, CDR2 SNEGSKA, per germline (reference sequence). The CDR3 DNA reads TGCAGTGCTAGAGATCCAGCGGGAGGGTACAATGAGCAGTTCTTC. Translation gives CSARDPAGGYNEQFF.

The rearrangement uses TRBV5-1 and TRBJ2-2; D uncertain. Looked up from germline, CDR1 is SGHRS and CDR2 is YFSETQ. Trimming left V 4 bases short and J 4 bases short, with 17 bases between. There are 16 residues in the CDR3. DNA of the CDR3: TGCGCCAGCAGCCCCCTCCAGGCGCCATTCACCGGGGAGCTGTTTTTT. Protein sequence: CASSPLQAPFTGELFF.

This chain joins TRBV5-1 and TRBJ2-3; D call uncertain. Trimming removed 2 bases from V and 4 bases from J, with 8 bases in between. The CDR3 covers 13 residues. Germline-derived CDR1 and CDR2 are SGHRS and YFSETQ. CDR3 in amino acids: CASSFSKSDTQYF. Written as DNA, the CDR3 is TGCGCCAGCAGCTTTTCAAAATCAGATACGCAGTATTTT.

This clonotype was seen only a few times. The chain combines TRBV7-9 with TRBJ2-7; D remains unclear. Germline V lookup: CDR1 SEHNR, CDR2 FQNEAQ (reference sequence). The CDR3 is 14 residues long. V was cut by 4 bases and J by 2 bases, with 12 bases left in between. CDR3 protein: CASSWIDGPYEQYF. DNA of the CDR3: TGTGCCAGCAGCTGGATTGACGGACCCTACGAGCAGTACTTC.

The chain joins TRBV27 to TRBJ1-2; D is possibly TRBD1 (5 bases). The CDR3 consists of 14 residues. Per germline, CDR1 MNHEY and CDR2 SMNVEV (reference sequence). V lost 2 bases and J lost 2, with 9 bases in between. For the CDR3, the DNA is TGTGCCAGCAGTTTAGTGGCAGGGAACTATGGCTACACCTTC. The encoded protein is CASSLVAGNYGYTF.

V gene TRBV20-1 combines with J gene TRBJ2-3, with D perhaps given as TRBD1 or TRBD2 (6 bases each). The CDR3 runs 16 residues. V was clipped by 5 bases and J by 1 base, with 19 bases between them. Germline V gene lookup returns CDR1 DFQATT and CDR2 SNEGSKA (reference sequence). The CDR3 nucleotides read TGCAGTGCTCTATCCGCGAGGGGGGCTGGCACAGATACGCAGTATTTT. The encoded protein is CSALSARGAGTDTQYF.

The gene calls are TRBV9 and TRBJ2-5; the D gene is possibly TRBD2 (6 bases). This CDR3 contains 14 residues. Germline CDR1 and CDR2: SGDLS and YYNGEE. Trimming removed 2 bases from V and 4 bases from J, with 12 bases in between. The CDR3 coding sequence is TGTGCCAGCAGCGTGACTAGTCTTGCAGAGACCCAGTACTTC. Protein: CASSVTSLAETQYF.

This clonotype was counted only a few times. This rearrangement joins TRBV20-1 to TRBJ2-3; weak D call: TRBD2 (6 bases). The ends were cut back, 4 bases at V and 1 base at J, with 15 bases in the middle. The CDR3 runs 15 residues. The germline V gene encodes CDR1 DFQATT and CDR2 SNEGSKA (reference sequence). The CDR3 DNA follows: TGCAGTGCTAAGGGACTTCTTTGGGGCACAGATACGCAGTATTTT. Amino acids: CSAKGLLWGTDTQYF.

This chain uses TRBV7-2 with TRBJ2-2, with D uncertain. Looked up from germline, CDR1 is SGHTA and CDR2 is FQGNSA. This CDR3 is 15 amino acids long. Trimming cost V 1 base and J 3 bases, with 9 bases left between them. The CDR3, as DNA: TGTGCCAGCAGCTTAGATGTCCCTGACACCGGGGAGCTGTTTTTT. Translation: CASSLDVPDTGELFF.